The 23 T cell receptor beta chains below were found in one sample sequenced in a study of spatial heterogeneity in lung cancer. TCRdb analysed the 5' RACE reads with MiXCR anew, one entry per CDR3 protein. The sample contains about 13,000 distinct CDR3 sequences, more than 5% of which appear only once. These receptors lack a known antigen. Broader study findings: Intratumoral expanded alpha and beta TCR counts were found to track tumor mutation counts.

The time point denotes: sample taken at primary tumor resection. The starting material was lung tumor tissue, obtained at surgery. These receptors were collected from a female donor with early-stage non-small cell lung cancer.

This clonotype rates as medium-sized. This beta chain came through as a stray read in a library set up for alpha chains, and its size says little. The V and J genes are TRBV27 and TRBJ2-7, with D uncertain. Germline V gives CDR1 MNHEY, CDR2 SMNVEV (reference sequence). CDR3 length: 13 residues. V was shortened by 4 bases and J by 0 bases, with 7 bases between the two germline ends. The CDR3 DNA reads as TGTGCCAGCAGTTCGGCCAACTCCTACGAGCAGTACTTC. Its translation: CASSSANSYEQYF.

By share, this clonotype ranks as large. The library was prepared for alpha chains; this beta chain is a stray read, so its frequency means little. The genes are TRBV20-1 and TRBJ2-2, with a possible D match to TRBD1 (5 bases). The CDR3 runs 14 residues. Germline V gene lookup returns CDR1 DFQATT and CDR2 SNEGSKA (reference sequence). Trimming removed 2 bases from V and 0 bases from J, with 7 bases in between. Here the CDR3 reads CSARHRTNTGELFF. CDR3 DNA sequence: TGCAGTGCTAGACACAGGACGAACACCGGGGAGCTGTTTTTT.

This clonotype showed up many times. Being off target in a library aimed at alpha chains, this beta chain has a size of little meaning. The J gene is TRBJ1-3, the V gene TRBV12-3 or TRBV12-4; D gene ambiguous. V was shortened by 5 bases and J by 15 bases, with 17 bases between the two germline ends. The CDR3 covers 12 residues. The CDR3 coding sequence is TGTGCCAGCAGTCCAATGACGGCACTAGGATATTTT. This gives the protein CASSPMTALGYF.

In this sample, this clonotype turned up many times. Being off target in a library aimed at alpha chains, this beta chain has a size of little meaning. This chain uses TRBV5-4 with TRBJ2-1, with D possibly being TRBD1 or TRBD2 (5 bases each). The ends were cut back, 0 bases at V and 3 bases at J, with 10 bases in the middle. Germline V gives CDR1 SGHNT, CDR2 YYREEE (reference sequence). The CDR3 contains 15 residues. The CDR3 DNA reads as TGTGCCAGCAGCTTGGGCAGGGACCGCTACAATGAGCAGTTCTTC. Translation gives CASSLGRDRYNEQFF.

This clonotype was seen at least ten times. As an off-target read in a library built for alpha chains, this beta chain has a frequency of little significance. The chain combines TRBV2 with TRBJ2-1; D unresolved. V gave up 6 bases and J gave up 15 bases, with 15 bases separating them. Germline CDR1 reads SNHLY; CDR2 reads FYNNEI. The CDR3 runs to 11 residues. CDR3 sequence (DNA): TGTGCCAGCAGCCTCCTAATCCCGCCGTTCTTC. Translation gives CASSLLIPPFF. Full variable domain (remainder filled in from reference TRBV2 and TRBJ2-1): EPEVTQTPSHQVTQMGQEVILRCVPISNHLYFYWYRQILGQKVEFLVSFYNNEISEKSEIFDDQFSVERPDGSNFTLKIRSTKLEDSAMYFCASSLLIPPFFGPGTRLTVL.

This clonotype was recorded at least ten times. In a library made to pick up alpha chains, this beta chain is a stray read with a size that means little. The chain employs TRBV5-1 and TRBJ2-1; 8 bases line up with TRBD2. V dropped 3 bases and J dropped 4; count of bases not matched to a gene: 9. The length of the CDR3 is 16 residues. The V gene's germline CDR1 is SGHRS and CDR2 YFSETQ. CDR3 nucleotides: TGCGCCAGCAGCTCACCCCCCCGGGGGGGGTACAATGAGCAGTTCTTC. Translated, it gives CASSSPPRGGYNEQFF.

This clonotype was seen ten or more times. This beta chain is a stray read from a library made for alpha chains; its abundance is not meaningful. J is TRBJ1-1 and V is TRBV7-6; 9 bases align to TRBD1. V gave up 6 bases and J gave up 7 bases; unmatched junction bases: 9. This CDR3 region has 14 residues. In germline, CDR1 is SGHVS, CDR2 FNYEAQ. This chain's CDR3 is CASRTSPGQGEAFF. The CDR3 DNA is TGTGCCAGCAGAACCAGCCCGGGACAGGGTGAAGCTTTCTTT.

This clonotype was counted many times. The library was built for alpha chains, so this beta chain is an off-target read and its size means little. The V call is TRBV11-1, the J call TRBJ2-1; tentatively, D is TRBD1 (6 bases). The CDR3 is 15 amino acids. Trimming took 10 bases from V and 0 from J, leaving 16 bases between them. The germline V gene has CDR1 SGHAT and CDR2 FQDESV (reference sequence). The CDR3 loop reads CATSPRGSSYNEQFF. The CDR3 DNA is TGTGCCACGTCCCCCAGGGGAAGCTCCTACAATGAGCAGTTCTTC.

This clonotype has ten or more counts. The library was built for alpha chains, so this beta chain is an off-target read and its size means little. The chain is built from TRBV20-1 and TRBJ2-1; 7 nucleotides match TRBD1. The length of the CDR3 is 11 residues. With V trimmed by 5 bases and J by 9 bases, 4 bases remained unmatched. Germline-derived CDR1 and CDR2 are DFQATT and SNEGSKA (reference sequence). The CDR3, as DNA: TGCAGTGCTCCCCGACAGGGTGAGCAGTTCTTC. Translation: CSAPRQGEQFF.

By sample fraction, this clonotype is medium-sized. This beta chain is an unintended read in a library built for alpha chains; its size means little. CDR3 DNA: TGTGCCAGCAGTCCCAGGGACCGCAACTATGGCTACACCTTC. The encoded protein is CASSPRDRNYGYTF. V usage is TRBV6-5 and J usage is TRBJ1-2, with D maybe TRBD1 (5 bases). The germline V and J ends were trimmed by 5 bases and 2 bases, with 12 bases remaining between them. Looked up from germline, CDR1 is MNHEY and CDR2 is SVGAGI. The CDR3 spans 14 residues.

This clonotype was counted many times. This beta chain appears as a stray read in a library generated for alpha chains; its size is not informative. The V gene is TRBV28, the J gene TRBJ1-2; D unclear. V dropped 6 bases and J dropped 8 bases, with 13 bases sitting between them. The CDR3 covers 12 residues. Germline V gives CDR1 MDHEN, CDR2 SYDVKM. The CDR3 protein is CASREGRYGYTF. The CDR3 DNA follows: TGTGCCAGCAGGGAAGGGCGTTACGGCTACACCTTC.

This clonotype has just a few counts. In a library made to pick up alpha chains, this beta chain is a stray read with a size that means little. This chain links TRBV29-1 with TRBJ2-1; 10 bases line up with TRBD1. The CDR3 is made up of 13 amino acids. V gave up 5 bases and J gave up 6 bases; unmatched junction bases: 4. The V gene's germline CDR1 is SQVTM and CDR2 ANQGSEA. CDR3 nucleotide sequence: TGCAGCGTTTGGGACAGGGGATTCAATGAGCAGTTCTTC. Translating it yields CSVWDRGFNEQFF.

This clonotype was counted at least ten times. This beta chain appears as a stray read in a library generated for alpha chains; its size is not informative. The chain has TRBV6-2 or TRBV6-3 and TRBJ2-2, with D unclear. Trimming took 0 bases from V and 4 from J, leaving 18 bases between them. This CDR3 has 18 amino acids. Germline lookup yields CDR1 MNHEY and CDR2 SVGEGT. The CDR3 is CASSYSIGLVPFTGELFF. The CDR3 DNA is TGTGCCAGCAGTTACTCGATCGGGCTAGTTCCATTCACCGGGGAGCTGTTTTTT.

This clonotype counts as medium-sized (0.01 to 0.1%). This beta chain lies outside the target of a library built for alpha chains; its clone size means little. The rearrangement links TRBV4-1 to TRBJ2-2, with TRBD1 identical over 8 bases. Germline CDR1 is MGHRA and CDR2 is YSYEKL. Trimming removed 4 bases from V and 7 bases from J; junction bases left unmatched: 11. This CDR3 is 16 amino acids long. CDR3 bases: TGCGCCAGCAGCCCGGAGACAGGGGTCATCGGCGGGGAGCTGTTTTTT. Amino acids: CASSPETGVIGGELFF.

With respect to this clonotype: As an off-target read in a library built for alpha chains, this beta chain has a frequency of little significance. The chain joins TRBV4-2 to TRBJ2-2, with 10 bases identical to TRBD2. CDR1 is LGHNA, CDR2 YNFKEQ, per germline. The CDR3 runs 18 residues. Trimming at V came to 4 bases and at J to 0 bases, leaving 8 bases not matched to a gene. For the CDR3, the DNA is TGTGCCAGCAGCCCGTATCCAGCGGGGGGGCCGAACACCGGGGAGCTGTTTTTT. Its protein is CASSPYPAGGPNTGELFF.

Turning to this clonotype: Because the library targeted alpha chains, this beta chain is an off-target read whose size means little. The V and J genes are TRBV5-5 and TRBJ1-1; the D gene is possibly TRBD1 (5 bases). The length of the CDR3 is 13 residues. In germline, CDR1 is SGHKS, CDR2 YYEKEE (reference sequence). Trimming left V 2 bases short and J 5 bases short, with 10 bases between. The CDR3 sequence is CASSFSGGTEAFF. The CDR3 DNA reads TGTGCCAGCAGCTTCTCCGGGGGAACTGAAGCTTTCTTT.

In this sample, this clonotype turned up many times. Being off target in a library aimed at alpha chains, this beta chain has a size of little meaning. The chain couples TRBV5-6 to TRBJ2-5; weak D call: TRBD1 (5 bases). Germline loops: CDR1 SGHDT, CDR2 YYEEEE. The V end lost 6 bases, the J end lost 1 base, and 16 bases lay between the germline ends. The CDR3 spans 15 residues. In DNA form, the CDR3 reads TGTGCCAGCAACACTTTGAACAGGCCCCAAGAGACCCAGTACTTC. It is translated as CASNTLNRPQETQYF.

This clonotype was seen ten or more times. This beta chain is a stray sequence in a library constructed for alpha chains; its clone size is not meaningful. The chain has TRBV24-1 and TRBJ2-3; D ambiguous. This CDR3 spans 15 amino acids. The V end was cut by 1 base, the J end by 6 bases, with 13 bases between. Germline V gives CDR1 KGHDR, CDR2 SFDVKD. The chain's CDR3 is CATSDLAPRGDTQYF. The CDR3 DNA follows: TGTGCCACCAGTGATTTAGCCCCCCGTGGGGATACGCAGTATTTT.

This clonotype was seen only a few times. This beta chain came through as a stray read in a library set up for alpha chains, and its size says little. The CDR3 DNA follows: TGTGCCTGGAGTTCCGGGTTCAATCAGCCCCAGCATTTT. This translates into CAWSSGFNQPQHF. The rearrangement joins TRBV30 to TRBJ1-5, with D hard to call. Germline CDR1 GTSNPN, CDR2 SVGIG (reference sequence). The CDR3 extends over 13 amino acids. The germline V and J ends were trimmed by 2 bases and 3 bases, with 8 bases remaining between them.

About this clonotype: Within a library made for alpha chains, this beta chain is off target, and its count is uninformative. J is TRBJ1-6 and V is TRBV6-2 or TRBV6-3; 7 nucleotides align to TRBD1. Germline V gene sequence: CDR1 MNHEY, CDR2 SVGEGT. V dropped 6 bases and J dropped 10; count of bases not matched to a gene: 9. The CDR3 is made up of 14 amino acids. The CDR3: CASSPPEGASPLHF. The CDR3 DNA reads TGTGCCAGCAGCCCACCCGAGGGGGCCTCACCCCTCCACTTT.

This clonotype was seen repeatedly, ten times or more. This beta chain was picked up by a library intended for alpha chains and is off target, so its count carries little meaning. The J gene is TRBJ1-2, the V gene TRBV6-5; no firm D call. Germline V gene sequence: CDR1 MNHEY, CDR2 SVGAGI. With 6 bases removed from V and 4 bases from J, the gap between germline ends came to 12 bases. There are 13 residues in the CDR3. The CDR3 sequence: CASSRLGGYGYTF. The CDR3 DNA is TGTGCCAGCAGCCGCCTGGGCGGCTATGGCTACACCTTC.

Details on this clonotype: The library was designed around alpha chains, so this beta chain is a stray read whose abundance carries little weight. J is TRBJ2-1 and V is TRBV30; D is undetermined. Trimming removed 3 bases at V and 8 bases at J, with 17 bases between. The CDR3 runs 14 residues. From germline, CDR1 is GTSNPN and CDR2 SVGIG (reference sequence). DNA for the CDR3: TGTGCCTGGAGCCAAGGGTCGGGTTTCGATGAGCAGTTCTTC. Its protein product is CAWSQGSGFDEQFF.

There are many counts of this clonotype. Because the library targeted alpha chains, this beta chain is an off-target read whose size means little. The genes are TRBV3-1 and TRBJ2-6; D gene unclear. The germline CDR1 and CDR2 sequences are LGHDT and YNNKEL (reference sequence). CDR3 length: 14 amino acids. Trimming pared 1 base from V and 2 bases from J, leaving 3 bases between. The CDR3 protein is CASSQVAGANVLTF. The CDR3 DNA follows: TGTGCCAGCAGCCAAGTAGCTGGGGCCAACGTCCTGACTTTC.